This entry concerns a single TCR beta chain. The data were obtained in a study of blood T cells in healthy people across ages. Through a sample-barcoded 5' primer and a J-beta primer mix, a second PCR was run for roughly 7 to 12 cycles. One entry per CDR3 protein results from TCRdb running MiXCR on the 5' RACE reads. The sample gives some 800,000 distinct CDR3 sequences, under 45% of which show up once; under 20% is in the top ten. Donation came from healthy Caucasian individuals in Russia who were aged roughly 6 to 95. Isolation of PBMCs gave at least 7 million cells per sample. Trimming pared 4 bases from V and 3 bases from J, leaving 10 bases between. CDR1 and CDR2 from the germline V gene are MNHEY and SVGAGI. CDR3 length equals 14 residues.

The sample was blood. V and J are TRBV6-5 and TRBJ1-5; the D gene is possibly TRBD1 (6 bases). This TCR was sampled from a man aged 60-69 years in good health. DNA for the CDR3: TGTGCCAGCAGTTTACAGGGCCCCAATCAGCCCCAGCATTTT. Protein: CASSLQGPNQPQHF.